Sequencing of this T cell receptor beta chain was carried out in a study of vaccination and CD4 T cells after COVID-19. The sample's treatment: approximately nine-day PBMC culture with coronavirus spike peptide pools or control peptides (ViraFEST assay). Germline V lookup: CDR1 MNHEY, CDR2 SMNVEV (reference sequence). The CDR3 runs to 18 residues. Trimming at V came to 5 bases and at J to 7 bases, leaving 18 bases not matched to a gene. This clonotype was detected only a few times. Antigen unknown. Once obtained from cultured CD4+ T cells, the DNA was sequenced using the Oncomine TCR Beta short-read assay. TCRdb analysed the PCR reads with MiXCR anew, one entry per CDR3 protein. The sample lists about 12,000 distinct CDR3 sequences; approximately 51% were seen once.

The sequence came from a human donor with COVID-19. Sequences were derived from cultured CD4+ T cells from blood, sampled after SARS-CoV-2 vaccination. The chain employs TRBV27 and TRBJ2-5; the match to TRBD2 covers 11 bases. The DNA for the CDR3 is TGTGCCAGCAGTCCCCCCTCAGGGCTAGCGGGGGGAGGGCGGACCCAGTACTTC. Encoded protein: CASSPPSGLAGGGRTQYF.